This is a list of T cell receptor beta chains from one sample in a study of cytomegalovirus exposure and HLA in healthy donors. Libraries were prepared by immunoSEQ multiplex PCR; TCRdb keeps only in-frame clonotypes and omits some of them. The sample yields about 110,000 clones, 65% to 80% seen once. The sample comprised PBMCs. The receptors here all came from a male donor in good health and CMV-seronegative. Both conserved end residues are part of each CDR3. Fields, in order: V gene, clone size, D gene, J gene, CDR3 DNA, CDR3 protein. D genes are given only for firm matches. The size entry is marked missing in some rows and otherwise reads once, few, many or a size class.

TRBV7-9	.	TRBD2	TRBJ2-1	TGTGCCAGCAGCTTGAGCCTAGCGGTCTACAATGAGCAGTTCTTC	CASSLSLAVYNEQFF
TRBV7-9	.	.	TRBJ1-1	TGTGCCAGCAGCTTTCCGGGAACTGAAGCTTTCTTT	CASSFPGTEAFF
TRBV7-8	.	.	TRBJ2-1	TGTGCCAGCAGACCAAGTTGGGGGGATACATCCTACAATGAGCAGTTCTTC	CASRPSWGDTSYNEQFF
TRBV7-9	.	TRBD2	TRBJ2-2	TGTGCCAGCAGCCGAGGGGACTACATCAACACCGGGGAGCTGTTTTTT	CASSRGDYINTGELFF
TRBV27	.	.	TRBJ1-2	TGTGCCAGCAGTACCTACACAAAGGGGTATGATGGCTACACCTTC	CASSTYTKGYDGYTF
TRBV27	.	.	TRBJ1-5	TGTGCCAGCAGTCCACGGACAGTTAATCAGCCCCAGCATTTT	CASSPRTVNQPQHF
TRBV14	once	TRBD2	TRBJ2-2	TGTGCCAGCAGCCAATCTAAGACTAGCGGGAGGGGTCCGAACACCGGGGAGCTGTTTTTT	CASSQSKTSGRGPNTGELFF
TRBV6-4	.	.	TRBJ2-1	TGTGCCAGCAGTGACTCGGCTAGTCGTGAGCAGTTCTTC	CASSDSASREQFF
TRBV6-5	.	TRBD1	TRBJ1-1	TGTGCCAGCAGGGGACAGGGTCCGAACACTGAAGCTTTCTTT	CASRGQGPNTEAFF
TRBV14	few	.	TRBJ1-2	TGTGCCAGCAGGGCCCGGGACACTTATGGCTACACCTTC	CASRARDTYGYTF
TRBV11-2	few	.	TRBJ2-7	TGTGCCAGCAGCTCAGAACCACTAGCTTACGAGCAGTACTTC	CASSSEPLAYEQYF
TRBV10-2	.	.	TRBJ2-2	TGCGCCAGCAGTGACCTAGCGAGGAACACCGGGGAGCTGTTTTTT	CASSDLARNTGELFF
TRBV30	.	TRBD1	TRBJ2-1	TGTGCCGCGTGGGACAGATTACTTATCAATGAGCAGTTCTTC	CAAWDRLLINEQFF
TRBV28	.	.	TRBJ2-5	TGTGCCAGCAGTGCGGGACAGACAGACCAAGAGACCCAGTACTTC	CASSAGQTDQETQYF
TRBV5-3	.	.	TRBJ1-1	TGTGCCAGAAGCTTGGGGCTGATGAACACTGAAGCTTTCTTT	CARSLGLMNTEAFF
TRBV29-1	.	.	TRBJ2-7	TGCAGCGTTCAGACCAGGGTTACCTACGAGCAGTACTTC	CSVQTRVTYEQYF
TRBV4-2	few	.	TRBJ2-7	TGTGCCAGCAGCCCACGGCGGCGGAGCTCCTACGAGCAGTACTTC	CASSPRRRSSYEQYF
TRBV29-1	.	.	TRBJ2-3	TGCAGCGTCCGCGGGGACACAGATACGCAGTATTTT	CSVRGDTDTQYF
TRBV27	once	TRBD1	TRBJ1-2	TGTGCCAGCAGATCGTTTTTCCGGGACAGGGGATTAAGCGGCTACACCTTC	CASRSFFRDRGLSGYTF
TRBV6-1	few	TRBD1	TRBJ1-1	TGTGCCAGCAGTGAATCAGGGGGAGTTGAAGCTTTCTTT	CASSESGGVEAFF
TRBV6-6	.	.	TRBJ2-7	TGTGCCAGCAGTTACCCCCGGGGTATAACCTACGAGCAGTACTTC	CASSYPRGITYEQYF
TRBV6-5	few	.	TRBJ1-2	TGTGCCAGCTGCCGCGGTAGCGGTTATGGCTACACCTTC	CASCRGSGYGYTF
TRBV28	once	.	TRBJ1-1	TGTGCCAGCAGTTTTACAACAGGGCCGAACACTGAAGCTTTCTTT	CASSFTTGPNTEAFF
TRBV7-7	.	.	TRBJ2-2	TGTGCCAGCAGCTCGTCCGCCGGGGAGCTGTTTTTT	CASSSSAGELFF
TRBV2	few	.	TRBJ2-3	TGTGCCAGCAGTGCCCGAAGCGGAATGAGCACAGATACGCAGTATTTT	CASSARSGMSTDTQYF
TRBV14	.	TRBD2	TRBJ2-1	TGTGCCAGCAGCCTGACTTCGGGGGGGATTGGGCAGTTCTTC	CASSLTSGGIGQFF
TRBV7-8	once	TRBD1	TRBJ2-5	TGTGCCAGCAGCTTAGGGGACAGGGGAAGAGAGACCCAGTACTTC	CASSLGDRGRETQYF
TRBV14	.	TRBD2	TRBJ2-1	TGTGCCAGCAGCCAAGGGACTAGCGGGGCCTACAATGAGCAGTTCTTC	CASSQGTSGAYNEQFF
TRBV10-2	.	TRBD1	TRBJ1-3	TGCGCCAGCAGTAAAAAGGGGACAGGGGCTTCGTCTGGAAACACCATATATTTT	CASSKKGTGASSGNTIYF
TRBV21-1	once	.	TRBJ2-5	TGTGCCAGCAGCAACGGGTGGGTTACCCAGTACTTC	CASSNGWVTQYF
TRBV6-6	few	TRBD1	TRBJ2-7	TGTGCCAGCAGCCTGACAGGGTACGAGCAGTACTTC	CASSLTGYEQYF
TRBV5-1	.	TRBD2	TRBJ2-3	TGCGCCAGCACCGTTGCTAGCGGGAGCACAGATACGCAGTATTTT	CASTVASGSTDTQYF
TRBV11-2	.	.	TRBJ2-7	TGTGCCAGCAGCTTAGAACGACAAAGCTACGAGCAGTACTTC	CASSLERQSYEQYF
TRBV27	once	TRBD2	TRBJ2-3	TGTGCCAGCAGTGGCAGCGGGAGGGCAACAGATACGCAGTATTTT	CASSGSGRATDTQYF
TRBV29-1	.	TRBD2	TRBJ2-1	TGCAGCGTTAGGGTTAGCGGGAGCTGGATTGATGAGCAGTTCTTC	CSVRVSGSWIDEQFF